This T cell receptor (beta chain) was profiled in a study of somatic mutations in cytotoxic T cells in rheumatoid arthritis. Overall study: Blood samples of approximately 32 ml were drawn from patients (in EDTA) right after diagnosis and before any treatment. Flow cytometric sorting isolated some V beta antibody-stained T-cell populations at nearly 100% purity, and among them were V beta1+ cells that underwent TCRB sequencing.

Assay used: immunoSEQ multiplex PCR; TCRdb lists only in-frame clones, some missing. The sample holds some 16,000 clones, roughly 78% seen once. Positively selected by magnetic beads, CD4+ and CD8+ cells were purity-checked by flow cytometry. This TCR was sampled from a woman aged 45-60 years with rheumatoid arthritis. The source material was CD8+ T cells sorted from blood.

CDR3 sequence: CASSGSGFYNEQFF. As DNA, the CDR3 is TGTGCCAGCAGCGGGAGCGGATTTTACAATGAGCAGTTCTTC. V gene TRBV11-2 combines with J gene TRBJ2-1; D possibly corresponds to TRBD2 (5 bases). The germline V and J ends were trimmed by 5 bases and 4 bases, with 12 bases remaining between them. CDR1 is SGHAT, CDR2 FQNNGV, per germline. The CDR3 consists of 14 residues.